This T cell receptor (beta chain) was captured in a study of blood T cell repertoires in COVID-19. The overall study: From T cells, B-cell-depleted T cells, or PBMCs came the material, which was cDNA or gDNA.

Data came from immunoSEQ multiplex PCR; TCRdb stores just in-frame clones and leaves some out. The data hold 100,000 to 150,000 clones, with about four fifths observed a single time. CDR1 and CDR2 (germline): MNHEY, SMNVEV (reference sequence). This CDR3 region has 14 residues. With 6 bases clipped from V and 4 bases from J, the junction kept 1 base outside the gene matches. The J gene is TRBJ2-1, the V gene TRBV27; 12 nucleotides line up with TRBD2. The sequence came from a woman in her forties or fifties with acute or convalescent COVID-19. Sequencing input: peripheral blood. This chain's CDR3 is CASSGLAGYNEQFF. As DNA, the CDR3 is TGTGCCAGCAGCGGACTAGCGGGATACAATGAGCAGTTCTTC.